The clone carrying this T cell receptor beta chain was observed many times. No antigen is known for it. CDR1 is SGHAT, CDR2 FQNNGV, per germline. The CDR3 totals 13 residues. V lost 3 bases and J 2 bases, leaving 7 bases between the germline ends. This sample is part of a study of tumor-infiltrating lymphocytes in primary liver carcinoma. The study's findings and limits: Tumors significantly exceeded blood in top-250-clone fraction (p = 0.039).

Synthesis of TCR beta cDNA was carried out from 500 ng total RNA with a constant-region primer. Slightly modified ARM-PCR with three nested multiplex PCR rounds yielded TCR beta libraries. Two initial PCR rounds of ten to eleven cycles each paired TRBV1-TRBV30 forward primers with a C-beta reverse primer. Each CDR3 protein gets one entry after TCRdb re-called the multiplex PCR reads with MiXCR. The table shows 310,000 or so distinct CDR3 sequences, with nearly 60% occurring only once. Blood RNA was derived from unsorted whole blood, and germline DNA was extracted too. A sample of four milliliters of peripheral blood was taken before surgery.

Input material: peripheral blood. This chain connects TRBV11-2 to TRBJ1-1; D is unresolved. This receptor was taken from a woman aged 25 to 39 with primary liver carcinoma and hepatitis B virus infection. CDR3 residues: CASSFGPNTEAFF. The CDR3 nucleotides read TGTGCCAGCAGCTTCGGGCCCAACACTGAAGCTTTCTTT.